The text below deals with one T cell receptor (beta chain). This sample was taken from a study of OX40 agonist ivuxolimab in advanced cancers. This CDR3 is 11 amino acids long. Germline lookup yields CDR1 MGHDK and CDR2 SYGVNS. The germline V and J ends were trimmed by 6 bases and 9 bases, with 9 bases remaining between them. Sequencing was performed with immunoSEQ multiplex PCR; in TCRdb, only in-frame clones are kept and a portion is missing. The sample has fewer than 85,000 clones; around 87% are singletons. The input for sequencing was CD4+ or CD8+ T cells sorted from blood, taken in a trial of the OX40 agonist ivuxolimab. This chain joins TRBV25-1 and TRBJ2-4, with TRBD2 as a possible D gene (6 bases). The TCR originated in an adult with an advanced solid tumor such as melanoma, head and neck, liver or kidney cancer. Written as DNA, the CDR3 is TGTGCCAGCAGGACTAGGGGCATTCAGTACTTC. This codes for CASRTRGIQYF.